The 5 T cell receptor beta chains below were found in one sample sequenced in a study of blood T cell repertoires in COVID-19. Generated by immunoSEQ multiplex PCR, the TCRdb table keeps only in-frame clones and is missing some. The sample lists fewer than 250,000 clones, 83% occurring once. Sequencing was performed on peripheral blood. Source of these receptors: a woman between 35 and 50 years old with active or convalescent COVID-19.

The chain has TRBV28 and TRBJ1-3; D is perhaps TRBD1 (6 bases). V dropped 6 bases and J dropped 0 bases, with 18 bases sitting between them. Germline-derived CDR1 and CDR2 are MDHEN and SYDVKM. The CDR3 has 17 amino acids. CDR3 region: CASSPGQSMSSGNTIYF. CDR3 sequence (DNA): TGTGCCAGCAGCCCCGGACAGTCGATGAGCTCTGGAAACACCATATATTTT.

The chain is built from TRBV6-5 and TRBJ2-5; D perhaps matches TRBD2 (6 bases). The CDR3 contains 16 residues. CDR1 is MNHEY and CDR2 is SVGAGI in the germline V gene. V lost 2 bases to trimming and J lost 1 base, with 14 bases between them. The DNA of the CDR3 is TGTGCCAGCAGTTACATCTACGGGAGACCCCAAGAGACCCAGTACTTC. This encodes CASSYIYGRPQETQYF.

This sequence joins TRBV5-1 and TRBJ1-5, with TRBD1 identical over 8 bases. Looked up from germline, CDR1 is SGHRS and CDR2 is YFSETQ. V dropped 4 bases and J dropped 7; count of bases not matched to a gene: 7. The CDR3 runs 14 residues. In DNA, the CDR3 is TGCGCCAGCAGCCCTGGACAGGGTGGGCAGCCCCAGCATTTT. It specifies CASSPGQGGQPQHF.

The chain recombines TRBV14 with TRBJ2-2; D unresolved. Germline lookup yields CDR1 SGHDN and CDR2 FVKESK. The CDR3 totals 14 residues. The V end lost 6 bases, the J end lost 0 bases, and 8 bases lay between the germline ends. CDR3 sequence (DNA): TGTGCCAGCAGAACTACCGCGAACACCGGGGAGCTGTTTTTT. It encodes CASRTTANTGELFF. Combining the CDR3 with reference TRBV14 and TRBJ2-2 gives the whole variable domain EAGVTQFPSHSVIEKGQTVTLRCDPISGHDNLYWYRRVMGKEIKFLLHFVKESKQDESGMPNNRFLAERTGGTYSTLKVQPAELEDSGVYFCASRTTANTGELFFGEGSRLTVL.

V usage is TRBV6-4 and J usage is TRBJ2-2, with TRBD2 matching 11 bases. This CDR3 has 15 residues. CDR1 and CDR2 (germline): MRHNA, SNTAGT. J was trimmed by 5 bases and V by 7 bases; bases with no gene match: 6. This chain's CDR3 is CASTQLAGGTGELFF. The CDR3 region has the DNA TGTGCCAGCACCCAGCTAGCGGGAGGAACCGGGGAGCTGTTTTTT.